This T cell receptor (beta chain) was identified in a study of CD8+ T cells in alopecia areata. This clone has just a few counts. Its antigen is as yet unknown. Investigators isolated RNA and reverse transcribed it into cDNA to act as the sequencing template. Generated by immunoSEQ multiplex PCR, the TCRdb table keeps only in-frame clones and is missing some. The repertoire holds 150,000 to 200,000 clones, with roughly 64% as singletons. The study's findings and limits: Numerous clones, expanded in lesions, remained in scalp and blood during tofacitinib. Sequences from scalp samples also cover resident alphabeta T cells of normal skin.

Indicated treatment: oral pan-JAK inhibitor, 5-10 mg twice daily. This specimen was CD4+ T cells sorted from blood, taken at week 24, from a patient treated with tofacitinib. The origin of this receptor is a human donor with alopecia areata.

As DNA, the CDR3 is TGTGCCACGGCGACTCCGAGCTCCTACAATGAGCAGTTCTTC. It specifies CATATPSSYNEQFF. V usage is TRBV15 and J usage is TRBJ2-1; D uncertain. Per germline, CDR1 LNHNV and CDR2 YYDKDF (reference sequence). This CDR3 is built from 14 residues. V lost 9 bases and J 0 bases, leaving 12 bases between the germline ends. Full variable domain (remainder filled in from reference TRBV15 and TRBJ2-1): DAMVIQNPRYQVTQFGKPVTLSCSQTLNHNVMYWYQQKSSQAPKLLFHYYDKDFNNEADTPDNFQSRRPNTSFCFLDIRSPGLGDTAMYLCATATPSSYNEQFFGPGTRLTVL.